This TCR beta chain came from a study of CD8+ T cells in alopecia areata. This CDR3 region has 12 residues. V lost 6 bases, J lost 4 bases, and 6 bases stayed unmatched. Germline values: CDR1 GTSNPN, CDR2 SVGIG (reference sequence). Isolated RNA was reverse transcribed into cDNA used as the sequencing template. Some clones are missing from TCRdb's copy, which holds only in-frame ones; the method was immunoSEQ multiplex PCR. The sample carries 170,000 or so clones, roughly 63% recorded once. General study findings and limits: Patients shared TCRs less clearly than mice did, possibly owing to HLA.

To note about this clone: Its target is unknown.

V and J are TRBV30 and TRBJ2-7, with 7 nucleotides matching TRBD1. Sequencing was performed on CD4+ T cells sorted from blood, taken at week 0. This TCR was recovered from a human donor with alopecia areata. CDR3 residues: CACSAGGYEQYF. The CDR3, as DNA: TGTGCCTGCTCGGCAGGGGGATACGAGCAGTACTTC.